The text below deals with one T cell receptor (beta chain). Selected positively for CCR7 and CD45RO-negative, naive CD8 cells excluded terminally differentiated effector memory CD45RA+ cells. These data come from a study of shared clonotypes between healthy human individuals. Generated by immunoSEQ multiplex PCR, the TCRdb table keeps only in-frame clones and is missing some. This sample has roughly 2,000,000 clones, with around 96% found just once. The sequence derives from a man between 18 and 29 years old in good health. Sequences were obtained from naive CD8+ T cells sorted from blood.

The CDR3 bases are TGCGCCAGCAGCCAAGACGGCGGGATCGGAGAGACCCAGTACTTC. Translation gives CASSQDGGIGETQYF. This rearrangement joins TRBV4-1 to TRBJ2-5, with D perhaps TRBD2 (6 bases). Trimming pared 0 bases from V and 4 bases from J, leaving 12 bases between. This CDR3 comprises 15 residues. Germline CDR1 is MGHRA and CDR2 is YSYEKL.